The 27 T cell receptor beta chains presented below share a single source sample, sequenced in a study of technical replicates of blood from a handful of donors. Repertoires were generated with immunoSEQ multiplex PCR, while TCRdb's copy carries only in-frame clones and drops some. The repertoire has approximately 68,000 clones, under 98% of them found once; the top ten carry more than 0.25%. The sequenced sample consisted of T cells isolated from PBMCs. The receptors here all came from a human donor in good health.

The chain has TRBV2 and TRBJ1-1, with D unresolved. This CDR3 contains 10 residues. Germline CDR1 reads SNHLY; CDR2 reads FYNNEI. V was clipped by 11 bases and J by 7 bases, with 11 bases between them. In DNA, the CDR3 is TGTGCCGGCCTCGGGGTTGAAGCTTTCTTT. This sequence encodes CAGLGVEAFF. Using reference TRBV2 and TRBJ1-1 for the parts outside the CDR3, the full variable domain is EPEVTQTPSHQVTQMGQEVILRCVPISNHLYFYWYRQILGQKVEFLVSFYNNEISEKSEIFDDQFSVERPDGSNFTLKIRSTKLEDSAMYFCAGLGVEAFFGQGTRLTVV.

V gene TRBV6-6 combines with J gene TRBJ1-1, with D maybe TRBD1 (6 bases). The V and J ends lost 3 bases and 8 bases respectively, with 13 bases between them. This CDR3 has 13 amino acids. Looked up from germline, CDR1 is MNHNY and CDR2 is SVGAGI (reference sequence). The CDR3 coding sequence is TGTGCCAGCAGTTATTCCGGGACATTAGAAGCTTTCTTT. It translates to CASSYSGTLEAFF.

The chain's CDR3 is CASSPYSSTDTQYF. Written as DNA, the CDR3 is TGTGCCAGCAGCCCCTATAGCAGCACAGATACGCAGTATTTT. The chain combines TRBV11-3 with TRBJ2-3; D not resolved. V shed 5 bases and J shed 0 bases, with 9 bases lying between them. This CDR3 contains 14 residues. Per the germline V gene, CDR1 is SGHNT and CDR2 is YENEEA.

The genes are TRBV28 and TRBJ2-1, with TRBD2 matching 7 bases. Germline CDR1 and CDR2: MDHEN and SYDVKM. The CDR3 totals 12 residues. With 3 bases clipped from V and 11 bases from J, the junction kept 4 bases outside the gene matches. The CDR3 DNA reads as TGTGCCAGCAGTTTCCGCGGGGGTAAGCAGTTCTTC. It specifies CASSFRGGKQFF.

V usage is TRBV5-1 and J usage is TRBJ2-2; TRBD1 agrees at 9 bases. V gave up 4 bases and J gave up 6 bases; unmatched junction bases: 10. The CDR3 loop spans 16 amino acids. Germline V gene lookup returns CDR1 SGHRS and CDR2 YFSETQ. The CDR3 coding sequence is TGCGCCAGCAGCCCCGTCCGGGACAGGGACGCCGGGGAGCTGTTTTTT. Protein sequence: CASSPVRDRDAGELFF.

This chain links TRBV7-2 with TRBJ1-1, with D possibly matching TRBD1 (5 bases). Trimming pared 0 bases from V and 11 bases from J, leaving 10 bases between. The CDR3 spans 12 residues. The germline V gene has CDR1 SGHTA and CDR2 FQGNSA. The CDR3 spells CASSLAPGRAFF. CDR3 coding DNA: TGTGCCAGCAGCTTAGCGCCAGGGCGGGCTTTCTTT.

V and J are TRBV20-1 and TRBJ1-2; a possible D gene is TRBD1 (6 bases). CDR1 DFQATT and CDR2 SNEGSKA come from the germline V gene (reference sequence). The CDR3 spans 11 residues. Trimming cost V 5 bases and J 7 bases, with 11 bases left between them. CDR3 sequence: CSAGGASGYTF. The DNA of the CDR3 is TGCAGTGCTGGGGGGGCGAGTGGCTACACCTTC.

The rearrangement links TRBV5-4 to TRBJ2-7; 7 bases align to TRBD2. Germline V gene data show CDR1 as SGHNT and CDR2 as YYREEE (reference sequence). Trimming removed 3 bases from V and 0 bases from J; junction bases left unmatched: 6. The CDR3 spans 15 residues. CDR3 in DNA: TGTGCCAGCAGCTACCGCGGGAGTCCCTCCTACGAGCAGTACTTC. It yields the protein CASSYRGSPSYEQYF.

This chain joins TRBV6-5 and TRBJ2-3; 8 bases are shared with TRBD2. The ends lost 4 bases at V and 7 bases at J; junction bases unmatched: 10. This CDR3 spans 15 amino acids. Germline V gene data show CDR1 as MNHEY and CDR2 as SVGAGI. CDR3 amino acids: CASSSEGTRLHTQYF. The CDR3 DNA reads as TGTGCCAGCAGTTCAGAGGGGACTAGGTTACATACGCAGTATTTT.

The chain employs TRBV7-9 and TRBJ1-5; unclear D gene. This CDR3 contains 15 residues. From germline, CDR1 is SEHNR and CDR2 FQNEAQ (reference sequence). V shed 5 bases and J shed 1 base, with 12 bases lying between them. The CDR3 protein is CASSGQANSNQPQHF. CDR3 sequence (DNA): TGTGCCAGCAGCGGGCAGGCTAACAGCAATCAGCCCCAGCATTTT.

J is TRBJ2-3 and V is TRBV6-5; TRBD1 matches 8 bases. The CDR3 sequence is 15 residues long. V trimming: 2 bases; J trimming: 0 bases; junction bases outside the gene matches: 1. Germline CDR1 reads MNHEY; CDR2 reads SVGAGI. CDR3 in amino acids: CASSYQGASTDTQYF. CDR3 DNA sequence: TGTGCCAGCAGTTACCAGGGGGCGAGCACAGATACGCAGTATTTT.

V is TRBV4-3 and J is TRBJ1-3, with TRBD1 as a possible D gene (5 bases). CDR3 length equals 16 residues. V lost 0 bases to trimming and J lost 4 bases, with 13 bases between them. Looked up from germline, CDR1 is LGHNA and CDR2 is YSLEER. The CDR3 reads CASSQDLGTSGNTIYF. CDR3 coding DNA: TGCGCCAGCAGCCAAGACCTAGGGACTTCAGGAAACACCATATATTTT.

This chain connects TRBV28 to TRBJ1-4, with D possibly being TRBD1 (6 bases). The CDR3 consists of 15 residues. V was pared by 5 bases and J by 8 bases, with 18 bases between. Germline V lookup: CDR1 MDHEN, CDR2 SYDVKM. CDR3 sequence: CASSAVSGAREKLFF. CDR3 nucleotide sequence: TGTGCCAGCAGTGCCGTCTCAGGGGCTAGAGAAAAACTGTTTTTT. The whole variable domain, filled in from reference TRBV28 and TRBJ1-4, reads DVKVTQSSRYLVKRTGEKVFLECVQDMDHENMFWYRQDPGLGLRLIYFSYDVKMKEKGDIPEGYSVSREKKERFSLILESASTNQTSMYLCASSAVSGAREKLFFGSGTQLSVL.

This chain uses TRBV6-1 with TRBJ2-5; D is unclear. V lost 0 bases and J 6 bases, leaving 8 bases between the germline ends. Germline V gene lookup returns CDR1 MNHNS and CDR2 SASEGT. CDR3 length equals 13 residues. CDR3 sequence (DNA): TGTGCCAGCAGTGAAGCGCTTCCTAAGACCCAGTACTTC. Translating gives CASSEALPKTQYF.

This chain connects TRBV7-2 to TRBJ2-1; 13 bases agree with TRBD2. Trimming at V came to 5 bases and at J to 10 bases, leaving 11 bases not matched to a gene. The CDR3 length is 16 residues. Germline V CDR1 and CDR2: SGHTA, FQGNSA. CDR3 sequence: CASSPTVLAGGDEQFF. CDR3 sequence (DNA): TGTGCCAGCAGCCCCACGGTACTAGCGGGAGGGGACGAGCAGTTCTTC.

The chain couples TRBV10-3 to TRBJ2-7; 11 nucleotides align to TRBD2. The ends lost 4 bases at V and 4 bases at J; junction bases unmatched: 3. CDR3 length: 14 amino acids. From germline, CDR1 is ENHRY and CDR2 SYGVKD. CDR3 region: CAISGVAGGYEQYF. As DNA, the CDR3 is TGTGCCATCAGTGGGGTAGCGGGAGGGTACGAGCAGTACTTC.

The sample holds one count of this clone. The chain couples TRBV7-3 to TRBJ2-1; 8 bases align to TRBD2. Germline CDR1 SGHTA, CDR2 FQGTGA. This CDR3 contains 16 residues. J lost 7 bases, V lost 2 bases, and 10 bases had no gene match. In DNA, the CDR3 is TGTGCCAGCAGCTTAGCGGCCGGGACTAGGGCTAATGAGCAGTTCTTC. Translation gives CASSLAAGTRANEQFF.

This chain links TRBV15 with TRBJ1-3; the D gene is possibly TRBD1 (5 bases). The CDR3 covers 16 residues. CDR1 is LNHNV, CDR2 YYDKDF, per germline (reference sequence). Trimming pared 0 bases from V and 0 bases from J, leaving 9 bases between. The CDR3 region has the DNA TGTGCCACCAGCAGAGATCTCAGGGACTCTGGAAACACCATATATTTT. It yields the protein CATSRDLRDSGNTIYF.

The chain carries TRBV2 and TRBJ1-1; 12 bases are shared with TRBD1. After removal of 2 bases from V and 3 bases from J, the junction contained 4 bases not matched to a gene. The V gene's germline CDR1 is SNHLY and CDR2 FYNNEI. The CDR3 is 16 residues long. CDR3 sequence reads: CASSEPGQGAHTEAFF. The CDR3 DNA reads TGTGCCAGCAGTGAACCGGGACAGGGGGCGCACACTGAAGCTTTCTTT. Filled out from reference TRBV2 and TRBJ1-1, the complete variable domain reads EPEVTQTPSHQVTQMGQEVILRCVPISNHLYFYWYRQILGQKVEFLVSFYNNEISEKSEIFDDQFSVERPDGSNFTLKIRSTKLEDSAMYFCASSEPGQGAHTEAFFGQGTRLTVV.

Concerning this clone itself: Compared with germline, one end of the junction differs, possibly owing to a read error. V and J are TRBV6-1 and TRBJ2-3, with 11 bases lining up with TRBD1. This CDR3 is 14 amino acids long. Germline values: CDR1 MNHNS, CDR2 SASEGT. The CDR3 loop is CASSEGDRGDTQYF. The CDR3 nucleotides are TGTGCCAGCAGCGAAGGGGACAGGGGGGATACGCAGTATTTT.

This chain connects TRBV5-1 to TRBJ2-6; D not resolved. V lost 0 bases, J lost 0 bases, and 7 bases lay in between. CDR3 length: 16 residues. Germline V gene sequence: CDR1 SGHRS, CDR2 YFSETQ. CDR3 sequence: CASSLDIRSGANVLTF. As DNA, the CDR3 is TGCGCCAGCAGCTTGGATATCCGCTCTGGGGCCAACGTCCTGACTTTC.

The genes are TRBV7-9 and TRBJ2-7, with 10 bases that match TRBD1. CDR3 length: 13 amino acids. Germline CDR1 SEHNR, CDR2 FQNEAQ (reference sequence). Germline trimming cut 8 bases from V and 2 bases from J; bases unmatched to any gene: 3. The CDR3 DNA reads TGTGCCAGCTTCGGACAGGGGGCCTACGAGCAGTACTTC. Its protein is CASFGQGAYEQYF.

The V and J genes are TRBV15 and TRBJ2-7; 7 bases line up with TRBD1. CDR3 length equals 17 residues. Germline assignment: CDR1 LNHNV and CDR2 YYDKDF (reference sequence). The junction had 17 bases not matched to a gene; V was cut back by 4 bases and J by 5 bases. The CDR3 nucleotides are TGTGCCACCAGCAATGACAGGGCTCCGCCTATGAGGGACGAGCAGTACTTC. As protein: CATSNDRAPPMRDEQYF.

The chain recombines TRBV13 with TRBJ2-2, with 16 bases that match TRBD2. Trimming cost V 5 bases and J 5 bases; bases outside gene matches: 8. The CDR3 extends over 18 amino acids. Germline V gene lookup returns CDR1 PRHDT and CDR2 FYEKMQ (reference sequence). The CDR3 is CASSAWGLAGGRTGELFF. CDR3 DNA sequence: TGTGCCAGCAGCGCGTGGGGACTAGCGGGAGGGCGGACCGGGGAGCTGTTTTTT.

The chain has TRBV11-2 and TRBJ1-1; TRBD1 might be the D (5 bases). The CDR3 is 13 residues long. The germline CDR1 and CDR2 sequences are SGHAT and FQNNGV. The V gene lost 1 base and the J gene lost 3 bases, with 6 bases spanning the gap. The CDR3 bases are TGTGCCAGCAGCTTAGCGACAGACACTGAAGCTTTCTTT. Translating gives CASSLATDTEAFF. Full variable domain (outside the CDR3, taken from reference TRBV11-2 and TRBJ1-1): EAGVAQSPRYKIIEKRQSVAFWCNPISGHATLYWYQQILGQGPKLLIQFQNNGVVDDSQLPKDRFSAERLKGVDSTLKIQPAKLEDSAVYLCASSLATDTEAFFGQGTRLTVV.

The chain links TRBV25-1 to TRBJ2-2; 9 nucleotides align to TRBD1. The CDR3 length is 13 residues. Losses at the gene ends were 10 bases for V and 5 bases for J; bases not matched to a gene: 5. Germline V lookup: CDR1 MGHDK, CDR2 SYGVNS. DNA for the CDR3: TGTGCCACAACAGGGGGCGAGACCGGGGAGCTGTTTTTT. Its translation: CATTGGETGELFF.

The V gene is TRBV6-1, the J gene TRBJ1-2; possible D gene TRBD1, 5 bases. This CDR3 contains 14 residues. V was clipped by 4 bases and J by 7 bases, with 16 bases between them. Germline assignment: CDR1 MNHNS and CDR2 SASEGT. CDR3 loop: CASSVDRLPSGYTF. CDR3 coding DNA: TGTGCCAGCAGTGTAGACAGACTCCCCAGTGGCTACACCTTC.